The 25 T cell receptor beta chains listed next were all sequenced from one sample in a study of molecular identifiers for immune sequencing clone quantification. Via MiXCR, TCRdb re-called the PCR reads, giving one row per CDR3 protein. This sample yields about half a million distinct CDR3 sequences, of which roughly 23% are seen a single time; under 0.85% belongs to the top ten. Specimen: naive CD8+ T cells from blood, with Jurkat cell RNA spiked in. Regarding subset: FACS-sorted CD8+CD4-CCR7+CD45RA+ naive T cells. Every receptor here comes from a human donor in good health. Some libraries in this study had Jurkat cell RNA spiked in.

Concerning this clonotype itself: A clone one base away is much larger, so this may be a read error. The rearrangement uses TRBV29-1 and TRBJ2-7, with 7 positions matching TRBD2. The CDR3 length is 11 residues. The germline V gene encodes CDR1 SQVTM and CDR2 ANQGSEA. CDR3: CSVERDYEQCF. For the CDR3, the DNA is TGCAGCGTTGAACGGGACTACGAGCAGTGCTTC.

The CDR3 nucleotides read TGCGCCAGCAGCCACGCGACATCAAGTTTGGGGGCGACCTCCTACGAGCAGTACTTC. Translating gives CASSHATSSLGATSYEQYF. The rearrangement uses TRBV4-3 and TRBJ2-7; tentatively, D is TRBD1 (6 bases). Germline assignment: CDR1 LGHNA and CDR2 YSLEER. V lost 3 bases and J 0 bases, leaving 24 bases between the germline ends. The CDR3 loop spans 19 amino acids.

CDR3 nucleotides: TGTGCCAGCAGCCCGCGGCCACTAGCGGGGCTCTACGAGCAGTACTTC. Amino acids: CASSPRPLAGLYEQYF. This chain joins TRBV27 and TRBJ2-7, with 10 bases identical to TRBD2. The CDR3 sequence is 16 residues long. V lost 6 bases, J lost 3 bases, and 11 bases stayed unmatched. CDR1 MNHEY and CDR2 SMNVEV come from the germline V gene (reference sequence).

This clonotype was counted only a few times. The J gene is TRBJ2-6, the V gene TRBV19; TRBD2 might be the D (6 bases). Trimming shortened V by 6 bases and J by 0 bases, and 18 bases separated the two germline ends. Looked up from germline, CDR1 is LNHDA and CDR2 is SQIVND (reference sequence). There are 18 residues in the CDR3. CDR3 DNA sequence: TGTGCCAGTAGCCCCCCGGGACTTCTAACCTCTGGGGCCAACGTCCTGACTTTC. This codes for CASSPPGLLTSGANVLTF.

The V gene is TRBV6-2 or TRBV6-3, the J gene TRBJ2-5, with 7 bases lining up with TRBD2. The V and J ends lost 2 bases and 9 bases, in that order; junction bases with no gene match: 3. Germline CDR1 is MNHEY and CDR2 is SVGEGT. The length of the CDR3 is 12 residues. CDR3 sequence: CASSYGREAQYF. CDR3 coding DNA: TGTGCCAGCAGTTACGGCCGGGAGGCCCAGTACTTC.

This chain connects TRBV6-5 to TRBJ2-1; perhaps TRBD2 as D (6 bases). Deletions cut 2 bases from V and 11 bases from J, with 13 bases between. Germline CDR1 MNHEY, CDR2 SVGAGI. This CDR3 contains 13 residues. The DNA of the CDR3 is TGTGCCAGCAGTTACCGGGTAGCGGATAAGCAGTTCTTC. Residues: CASSYRVADKQFF.

In its sample, this clonotype was seen many times. The gene calls are TRBV27 and TRBJ2-7, with D perhaps given as TRBD1 or TRBD2 (5 bases each). CDR3 size: 16 residues. CDR1 and CDR2 (germline): MNHEY, SMNVEV (reference sequence). V shed 5 bases and J shed 0 bases, with 17 bases lying between them. DNA for the CDR3: TGTGCCAGCAGTGTAGACTATTTAGGGGCCTCCTACGAGCAGTACTTC. Its protein product is CASSVDYLGASYEQYF.

This clonotype was found a few times. The V call is TRBV12-3 or TRBV12-4, the J call TRBJ2-1; 10 bases align to TRBD2. This CDR3 comprises 14 residues. V was clipped by 5 bases and J by 7 bases; unmatched bases: 5. DNA of the CDR3: TGTGCCAGCAGTCCCGGGACTAGCGTTAATGAGCAGTTCTTC. Translated, it gives CASSPGTSVNEQFF.

In the case of this clonotype: Since a much larger clone is just one base distant, this may be a read error. The chain employs TRBV5-1 and TRBJ2-3; 15 bases map to TRBD2. This CDR3 spans 18 amino acids. Per germline, CDR1 SGHRS and CDR2 YFSETQ. Germline trimming cut 4 bases from V and 6 bases from J; bases unmatched to any gene: 12. The CDR3 reads CASSRPGLAGGPTDTQYF. The CDR3 DNA follows: TGCGCCAGCAGCAGGCCCGGACTAGCGGGAGGGCCCACTGATACGCAGTATTTT.

This clonotype has ten or more counts. The chain couples TRBV29-1 to TRBJ2-1, with 7 bases lining up with TRBD2. Germline CDR1 reads SQVTM; CDR2 reads ANQGSEA. The J segment lost 1 base and the V segment lost 7 bases, leaving 19 bases of the junction unmatched. CDR3 length equals 18 residues. The chain's CDR3 is CSAEPFVGGPGSYNEQFF. CDR3 DNA sequence: TGCAGCGCCGAACCTTTTGTGGGAGGGCCGGGATCCTACAATGAGCAGTTCTTC.

This clonotype was seen more than once but under ten times. The chain recombines TRBV4-1 with TRBJ2-1; 7 nucleotides line up with TRBD2. Germline V gene lookup returns CDR1 MGHRA and CDR2 YSYEKL. Unmatched junction bases numbered 6, after V lost 4 bases and J lost 9 bases. The CDR3 is made up of 13 amino acids. The CDR3: CASSRGGISEQFF. CDR3 nucleotide sequence: TGCGCCAGCAGCCGGGGAGGGATTAGTGAGCAGTTCTTC.

The sample holds many counts of this clonotype. J is TRBJ1-5 and V is TRBV7-9; D ambiguous. The CDR3 runs to 15 residues. CDR1 and CDR2 (germline): SEHNR, FQNEAQ (reference sequence). Trimming left V 1 base short and J 1 base short, with 8 bases between. The CDR3 here is CASSLVGPSNQPQHF. The CDR3 DNA reads TGTGCCAGCAGCTTAGTGGGTCCAAGCAATCAGCCCCAGCATTTT. Full variable domain (remainder filled in from reference TRBV7-9 and TRBJ1-5): DTGVSQNPRHKITKRGQNVTFRCDPISEHNRLYWYRQTLGQGPEFLTYFQNEAQLEKSRLLSDRFSAERPKGSFSTLEIQRTEQGDSAMYLCASSLVGPSNQPQHFGDGTRLSIL.

In this sample, this clonotype turned up many times. V gene TRBV27 combines with J gene TRBJ2-7; weak D call: TRBD1 (6 bases). Germline assignment: CDR1 MNHEY and CDR2 SMNVEV (reference sequence). CDR3 length: 15 residues. Trimming took 3 bases from V and 2 from J, leaving 14 bases between them. This chain's CDR3 is CASSFVVGGPYEQYF. In DNA form, the CDR3 reads TGTGCCAGCAGTTTTGTGGTAGGGGGTCCCTACGAGCAGTACTTC.

The sample holds many counts of this clonotype. The chain is built from TRBV30 and TRBJ1-1; D is unclear. V was trimmed by 1 base and J by 0 bases, leaving 9 bases between them. Per germline, CDR1 GTSNPN and CDR2 SVGIG (reference sequence). The length of the CDR3 is 14 residues. CDR3 region: CAWSATTMNTEAFF. DNA of the CDR3: TGTGCCTGGAGTGCGACAACTATGAACACTGAAGCTTTCTTT. Filled out from reference TRBV30 and TRBJ1-1, the complete variable domain reads SQTIHQWPATLVQPVGSPLSLECTVEGTSNPNLYWYRQAAGRGLQLLFYSVGIGQISSEVPQNLSASRPQDRQFILSSKKLLLSDSGFYLCAWSATTMNTEAFFGQGTRLTVV.

V and J are TRBV6-5 and TRBJ1-1; TRBD1 agrees at 11 bases. Losses at the gene ends were 3 bases for V and 5 bases for J; bases not matched to a gene: 8. This CDR3 is built from 16 residues. Germline assignment: CDR1 MNHEY and CDR2 SVGAGI. This CDR3 is CASSYGQGAGWTEAFF. As DNA, the CDR3 is TGTGCCAGCAGTTATGGACAGGGGGCCGGTTGGACTGAAGCTTTCTTT.

The chain couples TRBV6-1 to TRBJ1-4; a possible D gene is TRBD1 (6 bases). This CDR3 spans 15 amino acids. CDR1 is MNHNS, CDR2 SASEGT, per germline. V was shortened by 1 base and J by 8 bases, with 14 bases between the two germline ends. The chain's CDR3 is CASSEGTGIREKLFF. For the CDR3, the DNA is TGTGCCAGCAGTGAAGGAACAGGGATAAGAGAAAAACTGTTTTTT.

This clonotype was picked up many times. The chain has TRBV7-9 and TRBJ2-7, with 8 positions matching TRBD2. Per germline, CDR1 SEHNR and CDR2 FQNEAQ (reference sequence). V was pared by 7 bases and J by 4 bases, with 12 bases of the junction left unmatched. The CDR3 is 15 amino acids. This chain's CDR3 is CASTFEGTSTYEQYF. The CDR3, as DNA: TGTGCCAGCACCTTTGAGGGGACTAGTACTTACGAGCAGTACTTC.

This sequence joins TRBV15 and TRBJ1-1; perhaps TRBD1 as D (5 bases). Germline assignment: CDR1 LNHNV and CDR2 YYDKDF (reference sequence). V shed 3 bases and J shed 1 base, with 9 bases lying between them. The CDR3 contains 14 residues. CDR3 sequence: CATSRAGPNTEAFF. In DNA, the CDR3 is TGTGCCACCAGCAGGGCGGGACCGAACACTGAAGCTTTCTTT.

The chain recombines TRBV19 with TRBJ2-3; TRBD2 is a possible D gene (6 bases). The V and J ends lost 1 base and 0 bases respectively, with 8 bases between them. Germline V lookup: CDR1 LNHDA, CDR2 SQIVND (reference sequence). The CDR3 extends over 15 amino acids. The CDR3 nucleotides read TGTGCCAGTAGTATAGGGACTAAGAGCACAGATACGCAGTATTTT. Protein: CASSIGTKSTDTQYF.

This clonotype occurred many times. V gene TRBV12-3 or TRBV12-4 combines with J gene TRBJ2-7, with TRBD1 matching 7 bases. This CDR3 region has 13 residues. The V and J ends lost 4 bases and 10 bases, in that order; junction bases with no gene match: 10. The CDR3 DNA is TGTGCCAGCAGTTCCCGGGACAGAGGCTACCAGTACTTC. Its translation: CASSSRDRGYQYF.

This clonotype was observed a few times. Here the CDR3 reads CSARDERTGGHYEQYF. The CDR3 DNA follows: TGCAGTGCTAGAGATGAGCGGACAGGGGGTCACTACGAGCAGTACTTC. The V call is TRBV20-1, the J call TRBJ2-7; 10 bases agree with TRBD1. The germline V gene has CDR1 DFQATT and CDR2 SNEGSKA (reference sequence). CDR3 length: 16 residues. With 0 bases clipped from V and 3 bases from J, the junction kept 8 bases outside the gene matches.

This clonotype occurred many times. This chain joins TRBV7-9 and TRBJ2-5, with unresolved D. Germline V gene lookup returns CDR1 SEHNR and CDR2 FQNEAQ (reference sequence). V gave up 3 bases and J gave up 0 bases, with 8 bases separating them. The CDR3 is 14 residues long. CDR3 DNA sequence: TGTGCCAGCAGCTTTAGGGCAGACCAAGAGACCCAGTACTTC. Its translation: CASSFRADQETQYF. The full variable domain, with the rest looked up from reference TRBV7-9 and TRBJ2-5, is DTGVSQNPRHKITKRGQNVTFRCDPISEHNRLYWYRQTLGQGPEFLTYFQNEAQLEKSRLLSDRFSAERPKGSFSTLEIQRTEQGDSAMYLCASSFRADQETQYFGPGTRLLVL.

The rearrangement joins TRBV19 to TRBJ2-7, with 9 bases that match TRBD1. With 5 bases clipped from V and 6 bases from J, the junction kept 5 bases outside the gene matches. From germline, CDR1 is LNHDA and CDR2 SQIVND (reference sequence). The CDR3 is made up of 13 amino acids. The chain's CDR3 is CASSPDRGSEQYF. In DNA, the CDR3 is TGTGCCAGTAGTCCGGACAGGGGATCCGAGCAGTACTTC.

This clonotype was detected ten times or more. The gene calls are TRBV13 and TRBJ1-1; D not certain. The CDR3 totals 12 residues. In germline, CDR1 is PRHDT, CDR2 FYEKMQ (reference sequence). V was clipped by 1 base and J by 11 bases, with 11 bases between them. CDR3 protein: CASSLASSGAFF. CDR3 DNA: TGTGCCAGCAGCTTAGCTTCTTCTGGGGCTTTCTTT.

This clonotype was counted many times. The rearrangement joins TRBV29-1 to TRBJ1-4; D unresolved. The CDR3 contains 13 residues. CDR1 is SQVTM, CDR2 ANQGSEA, per germline. Trimming removed 2 bases at V and 4 bases at J, with 8 bases between. CDR3: CSVEIPLNEKLFF. In nucleotides, the CDR3 is TGCAGCGTTGAAATACCCCTTAATGAAAAACTGTTTTTT.